The 27 T cell receptor beta chains presented below share a single source sample, sequenced in a study of blood T cell repertoires in COVID-19. Here immunoSEQ multiplex PCR was the method, and the copy in TCRdb shows in-frame clones only, minus some. The repertoire includes 68,000 or so clones, roughly 90% of them detected once, and around 7.8% sits in the top ten. The sequencing input was peripheral blood. The receptors originated from a man between 40 and 49 years old with COVID-19, enrolled during active disease.

This clone has a single count. The gene calls are TRBV18 and TRBJ1-4, with no clear D. Germline V CDR1 and CDR2: KGHSH, LQKENI. This CDR3 is 13 amino acids long. V was clipped by 3 bases and J by 5 bases, with 7 bases between them. For the CDR3, the DNA is TGTGCCAGCTCACCGGCTTTAAATGAAAAACTGTTTTTT. Protein: CASSPALNEKLFF. The full variable domain, its missing parts supplied by reference TRBV18 and TRBJ1-4, is NAGVMQNPRHLVRRRGQEARLRCSPMKGHSHVYWYRQLPEEGLKFMVYLQKENIIDESGMPKERFSAEFPKEGPSILRIQQVVRGDSAAYFCASSPALNEKLFFGSGTQLSVL.

This clone was counted only a few times. The chain has TRBV19 and TRBJ1-1, with D perhaps TRBD1 (5 bases). The V gene's germline CDR1 is LNHDA and CDR2 SQIVND (reference sequence). V gave up 6 bases and J gave up 1 base, with 9 bases separating them. CDR3 length: 13 amino acids. The CDR3 here is CASSNTGNTEAFF. The CDR3 nucleotides are TGTGCCAGTAGCAATACAGGGAACACTGAAGCTTTCTTT.

The chain couples TRBV2 to TRBJ1-5; 7 nucleotides match TRBD1. Germline V gene lookup returns CDR1 SNHLY and CDR2 FYNNEI. This CDR3 has 14 amino acids. Trimming at V came to 2 bases and at J to 2 bases, leaving 0 bases not matched to a gene. The CDR3 protein is CASSEQGGNQPQHF. For the CDR3, the DNA is TGTGCCAGCAGTGAACAGGGGGGCAATCAGCCCCAGCATTTT.

CDR3 nucleotide sequence: TGTGCCAGCAGAAAGGGGGTCGGCGGGGAGCTGTTTTTT. Its translation is CASRKGVGGELFF. The chain couples TRBV6-5 to TRBJ2-2; D may be TRBD1 (6 bases). This CDR3 has 13 residues. Trimming removed 6 bases from V and 7 bases from J, with 12 bases in between. The germline V gene has CDR1 MNHEY and CDR2 SVGAGI.

The chain links TRBV29-1 to TRBJ2-1; D possibly corresponds to TRBD2 (6 bases). The CDR3 consists of 13 residues. Trimming pared 7 bases from V and 3 bases from J, leaving 13 bases between. Germline V gene data show CDR1 as SQVTM and CDR2 as ANQGSEA. The CDR3 sequence: CSAAPDYYNEQFF. Written as DNA, the CDR3 is TGCAGCGCCGCCCCGGACTACTACAATGAGCAGTTCTTC.

This clone appeared once. The rearrangement uses TRBV6-5 and TRBJ1-5; D is perhaps TRBD1 (6 bases). Looked up from germline, CDR1 is MNHEY and CDR2 is SVGAGI. CDR3 length: 15 amino acids. The V end lost 7 bases, the J end lost 1 base, and 14 bases lay between the germline ends. The CDR3 loop is CASTKLGASNQPQHF. In DNA form, the CDR3 reads TGTGCCAGCACCAAACTGGGGGCCAGCAATCAGCCCCAGCATTTT.

This clone occurred a few times. The CDR3 DNA reads TGTGCCAGCAGCCCCCTGACAGGGGATCAGCCCCAGCATTTT. This translates into CASSPLTGDQPQHF. This chain uses TRBV3-1 (or the pseudogene TRBV3-2) with TRBJ1-5; 8 bases agree with TRBD1. V lost 4 bases and J lost 5; bases outside the gene matches: 4. The length of the CDR3 is 14 residues. Germline CDR1 and CDR2: LGHDT and YNNKEL (reference sequence).

The V gene is TRBV3-1 (or the pseudogene TRBV3-2), the J gene TRBJ1-2; D ambiguous. V gave up 5 bases and J gave up 0 bases, with 10 bases separating them. The CDR3 runs 14 residues. Germline V gene lookup returns CDR1 LGHDT and CDR2 YNNKEL (reference sequence). CDR3 loop: CASSERLANYGYTF. The CDR3 bases are TGTGCCAGCAGCGAACGACTAGCTAACTATGGCTACACCTTC.

The sample holds one count of this clone. CDR3 coding DNA: TGTGCCAGCAGTGAATCCCAGGACTCTGGAAACACCATATATTTT. Translating it yields CASSESQDSGNTIYF. The gene calls are TRBV6-1 and TRBJ1-3, with D hard to call. V was pared by 2 bases and J by 0 bases, with 8 bases between. In germline, CDR1 is MNHNS, CDR2 SASEGT. The CDR3 has 15 residues.

This clone has only one observation. The chain is built from TRBV6-2 or TRBV6-3 and TRBJ2-6; no definite D call. Germline V gives CDR1 MNHEY, CDR2 SVGEGT. The CDR3 totals 13 residues. V lost 5 bases and J 2 bases, leaving 4 bases between the germline ends. Here the CDR3 DNA reads TGTGCCAGCAGTCAGGCTGGGGCCAACGTCCTGACTTTC. Translation: CASSQAGANVLTF.

The chain combines TRBV6-1 with TRBJ1-6; 7 bases are shared with TRBD1. CDR1 and CDR2 from the germline V gene are MNHNS and SASEGT. The CDR3 loop spans 16 amino acids. The ends lost 3 bases at V and 8 bases at J; junction bases unmatched: 10. The CDR3, as DNA: TGTGCCAGCAGTGAGCGGACAGGAAGAGTCGATTCACCCCTCCACTTT. Its translation is CASSERTGRVDSPLHF.

V is TRBV5-1 and J is TRBJ2-3; D might be TRBD2 (6 bases). V was cut by 7 bases and J by 0 bases, with 12 bases left in between. Looked up from germline, CDR1 is SGHRS and CDR2 is YFSETQ. The length of the CDR3 is 14 residues. CDR3 DNA: TGCGCCAGCGAGGTCGGGGGTAGCACAGATACGCAGTATTTT. Translation: CASEVGGSTDTQYF.

The chain joins TRBV30 to TRBJ2-1, with D tentatively TRBD2 (5 bases). CDR1 is GTSNPN and CDR2 is SVGIG in the germline V gene (reference sequence). The CDR3 runs 13 residues. V was shortened by 7 bases and J by 6 bases, with 16 bases between the two germline ends. Here the CDR3 DNA reads TGTGCCTCCGATACTAGTTTTGGCAATGAGCAGTTCTTC. It specifies CASDTSFGNEQFF.

This clone appeared a single time. The V call is TRBV30, the J call TRBJ2-3; 10 bases match TRBD1. After removal of 3 bases from V and 2 bases from J, the junction contained 8 bases not matched to a gene. The CDR3 is 16 amino acids. The germline CDR1 and CDR2 sequences are GTSNPN and SVGIG (reference sequence). The CDR3 spells CAWSAGQGGTTDTQYF. The CDR3 DNA is TGTGCCTGGAGCGCCGGACAGGGGGGAACCACAGATACGCAGTATTTT. Full variable domain (outside the CDR3, taken from reference TRBV30 and TRBJ2-3): SQTIHQWPATLVQPVGSPLSLECTVEGTSNPNLYWYRQAAGRGLQLLFYSVGIGQISSEVPQNLSASRPQDRQFILSSKKLLLSDSGFYLCAWSAGQGGTTDTQYFGPGTRLTVL.

V gene TRBV10-3 combines with J gene TRBJ1-6; D possibly corresponds to TRBD1 (6 bases). Germline V gene sequence: CDR1 ENHRY, CDR2 SYGVKD. V lost 0 bases and J lost 6, with 15 bases in between. The CDR3 is 17 amino acids. The CDR3, as DNA: TGTGCCATCAGTGAGTCACCGGGGGGCCAATCTAATTCACCCCTCCACTTT. Residues: CAISESPGGQSNSPLHF.

The genes are TRBV18 and TRBJ1-1; D not certain. The CDR3 is made up of 14 amino acids. Trimming removed 3 bases from V and 1 base from J, with 9 bases in between. Germline V gene data show CDR1 as KGHSH and CDR2 as LQKENI. The CDR3 loop is CASSPAAKNTEAFF. CDR3 DNA: TGTGCCAGCTCACCGGCAGCGAAGAACACTGAAGCTTTCTTT.

V and J are TRBV5-1 and TRBJ2-5; TRBD2 is a possible D gene (6 bases). This CDR3 contains 13 residues. Trimming left V 4 bases short and J 4 bases short, with 11 bases between. The germline gives CDR1 SGHRS, CDR2 YFSETQ. CDR3 DNA sequence: TGCGCCAGCAGCAGGGGAGGCGGAGAGACCCAGTACTTC. Residues: CASSRGGGETQYF.

A few counts support this clone. V is TRBV5-1 and J is TRBJ2-5; D uncertain. The CDR3 loop spans 14 amino acids. Germline CDR1 and CDR2: SGHRS and YFSETQ. The V and J ends lost 0 bases and 1 base respectively, with 7 bases between them. DNA of the CDR3: TGCGCCAGCAGCTTGGGGTCCAGCCAAGAGACCCAGTACTTC. Protein: CASSLGSSQETQYF.

CDR3: CASSEGQPYEQYF. CDR3 in DNA: TGCGCCAGCAGTGAGGGGCAACCCTACGAGCAGTACTTC. J is TRBJ2-7 and V is TRBV10-1, with D hard to call. The CDR3 consists of 13 residues. CDR1 WNHNN and CDR2 SYGVQD come from the germline V gene (reference sequence). Trimming removed 2 bases from V and 2 bases from J, with 7 bases in between.

The rearrangement joins TRBV20-1 to TRBJ1-1; unclear D gene. This CDR3 region has 11 residues. With 1 base removed from V and 5 bases from J, the gap between germline ends came to 5 bases. Germline V gene sequence: CDR1 DFQATT, CDR2 SNEGSKA (reference sequence). The CDR3 sequence is CSARGQTEAFF. CDR3 coding DNA: TGCAGTGCTAGAGGGCAGACTGAAGCTTTCTTT.

The gene calls are TRBV6-6 and TRBJ1-1; 7 bases are shared with TRBD1. This CDR3 has 13 residues. Germline trimming cut 5 bases from V and 3 bases from J; bases unmatched to any gene: 3. Germline CDR1 and CDR2: MNHNY and SVGAGI (reference sequence). CDR3 sequence: CASSDRVHTEAFF. The CDR3 DNA reads TGTGCCAGCAGTGACAGGGTCCACACTGAAGCTTTCTTT.

The chain joins TRBV28 to TRBJ2-7; 9 bases align to TRBD2. There are 15 residues in the CDR3. The trim removed 5 bases at V and 5 bases at J, leaving 10 bases unmatched. Per the germline V gene, CDR1 is MDHEN and CDR2 is SYDVKM. Here the CDR3 reads CASSRLGTSNDEQYF. As DNA, the CDR3 is TGTGCCAGCAGTCGTCTCGGGACTAGCAACGACGAGCAGTACTTC. Variable domain in full (rest from reference TRBV28 and TRBJ2-7): DVKVTQSSRYLVKRTGEKVFLECVQDMDHENMFWYRQDPGLGLRLIYFSYDVKMKEKGDIPEGYSVSREKKERFSLILESASTNQTSMYLCASSRLGTSNDEQYFGPGTRLTVT.

The chain uses TRBV7-2 and TRBJ1-5; D not certain. There are 15 residues in the CDR3. The ends were cut back, 5 bases at V and 6 bases at J, with 17 bases in the middle. Looked up from germline, CDR1 is SGHTA and CDR2 is FQGNSA. The CDR3 here is CASSTHPGGFQPQHF. The CDR3 coding sequence is TGTGCCAGCAGCACTCACCCTGGAGGGTTTCAGCCCCAGCATTTT. Using reference TRBV7-2 and TRBJ1-5 for the parts outside the CDR3, the full variable domain is GAGVSQSPSNKVTEKGKDVELRCDPISGHTALYWYRQSLGQGLEFLIYFQGNSAPDKSGLPSDRFSAERTGGSVSTLTIQRTQQEDSAVYLCASSTHPGGFQPQHFGDGTRLSIL.

This clone was found a few times. This CDR3 is also generated by other DNA sequences in the sample. The chain employs TRBV7-3 and TRBJ2-5, with 12 positions matching TRBD2. V lost 0 bases and J lost 5; bases outside the gene matches: 1. The germline V gene has CDR1 SGHTA and CDR2 FQGTGA. The CDR3 extends over 15 amino acids. CDR3 bases: TGTGCCAGCAGCTTAACTGGGACTAGCGGGGAGACCCAGTACTTC. Amino acid sequence: CASSLTGTSGETQYF.

CDR3 sequence (DNA): TGTGCCACCAGTGATTCGGACGCGGGCTCGGGTTGGCCCCAGCATTTT. It is translated as CATSDSDAGSGWPQHF. The chain employs TRBV24-1 and TRBJ1-5, with D hard to call. The CDR3 length is 16 residues. Trimming took 2 bases from V and 9 from J, leaving 19 bases between them. Germline CDR1 KGHDR, CDR2 SFDVKD.

J is TRBJ2-7 and V is TRBV3-1 (or the pseudogene TRBV3-2); D call uncertain. Germline CDR1 and CDR2: LGHDT and YNNKEL (reference sequence). Trimming cost V 4 bases and J 3 bases, with 4 bases left between them. The CDR3 covers 11 residues. The CDR3 sequence is CASSLNYEQYF. CDR3 sequence (DNA): TGTGCCAGCAGCCTCAACTACGAGCAGTACTTC.

The chain employs TRBV7-2 and TRBJ1-1; perhaps TRBD1 as D (6 bases). This CDR3 region has 14 residues. V was cut by 3 bases and J by 4 bases, with 12 bases left in between. Germline V gene data show CDR1 as SGHTA and CDR2 as FQGNSA. The CDR3 nucleotides read TGTGCCAGCAGCTTTGACAGGACCCGCACTGAAGCTTTCTTT. Translation gives CASSFDRTRTEAFF.